This passage covers 15 T cell receptor beta chains from one sample sequenced in a study of cytomegalovirus exposure and HLA in healthy donors. In the PCR, 60 Vbeta and 13 Jbeta primers were used. Repertoires were generated with immunoSEQ multiplex PCR, while TCRdb's copy carries only in-frame clones and drops some. Of about 180,000 clones detected, 75% to 85% appear once; the ten largest clones hold approximately 1.2%. Sequencing input: PBMCs. These receptors came from a girl aged 2-10 years in good health and CMV-seropositive.

The chain has TRBV7-8 and TRBJ1-4; tentative D call: TRBD1 (6 bases). The CDR3 is made up of 14 amino acids. Trimming left V 4 bases short and J 4 bases short, with 10 bases between. Germline V lookup: CDR1 SGHVS, CDR2 FQNEAQ. The CDR3 protein is CASSSDSYNEKLFF. As DNA, the CDR3 is TGTGCCAGCAGCTCGGACAGTTATAATGAAAAACTGTTTTTT.

This clone has more than one count but fewer than ten. The V call is TRBV29-1, the J call TRBJ1-1; TRBD1 matches at 7 bases. CDR3 size: 12 residues. From germline, CDR1 is SQVTM and CDR2 ANQGSEA. The V gene end was trimmed by 7 bases and the J gene end by 10 bases; junction bases not matched to a gene: 12. CDR3 nucleotide sequence: TGCAGCGCCGGAAGACAGGGCGCCCCAGCTTTCTTT. As protein: CSAGRQGAPAFF.

This clone came up once. This rearrangement joins TRBV7-2 to TRBJ2-3; D unresolved. The V end lost 1 base, the J end lost 2 bases, and 7 bases lay between the germline ends. The CDR3 is 14 residues long. Germline V CDR1 and CDR2: SGHTA, FQGNSA. The chain's CDR3 is CASSLVRLTDTQYF. The CDR3, as DNA: TGTGCCAGCAGCTTAGTCCGACTCACAGATACGCAGTATTTT. The full variable domain, its missing parts supplied by reference TRBV7-2 and TRBJ2-3, is GAGVSQSPSNKVTEKGKDVELRCDPISGHTALYWYRQSLGQGLEFLIYFQGNSAPDKSGLPSDRFSAERTGGSVSTLTIQRTQQEDSAVYLCASSLVRLTDTQYFGPGTRLTVL.

The rearrangement links TRBV13 to TRBJ2-1, with 9 bases aligning to TRBD1. Looked up from germline, CDR1 is PRHDT and CDR2 is FYEKMQ (reference sequence). The CDR3 has 15 amino acids. Germline trimming cut 1 base from V and 10 bases from J; bases unmatched to any gene: 8. CDR3 sequence: CASSLAKGQGEEQFF. CDR3 sequence (DNA): TGTGCCAGCAGCTTAGCGAAGGGACAGGGCGAGGAGCAGTTCTTC.

CDR3 in amino acids: CAPREGQMNTEAFF. For the CDR3, the DNA is TGTGCCCCCCGAGAAGGACAAATGAACACTGAAGCTTTCTTT. The V and J genes are TRBV6-4 and TRBJ1-1, with D possibly being TRBD1 (5 bases). The germline CDR1 and CDR2 sequences are MRHNA and SNTAGT. Trimming stripped 11 bases from V and 0 bases from J, with 16 bases between. The CDR3 extends over 14 amino acids.

The chain has TRBV6-5 and TRBJ1-2; possibly TRBD1 for D (6 bases). Looked up from germline, CDR1 is MNHEY and CDR2 is SVGAGI. The CDR3 has 12 residues. The germline V and J ends were trimmed by 6 bases and 4 bases, with 9 bases remaining between them. The CDR3 protein is CASSQGFYGYTF. Written as DNA, the CDR3 is TGTGCCAGCAGCCAGGGGTTCTATGGCTACACCTTC.

This chain links TRBV14 with TRBJ2-1; D is unclear. V lost 0 bases, J lost 3 bases, and 9 bases lay in between. This CDR3 has 15 residues. CDR1 and CDR2 (germline): SGHDN, FVKESK. This chain's CDR3 is CASSQDLGRYNEQFF. The CDR3 DNA reads as TGTGCCAGCAGCCAAGATTTGGGCCGCTACAATGAGCAGTTCTTC.

J is TRBJ1-2 and V is TRBV5-4; TRBD1 aligns across 7 bases. Germline loops: CDR1 SGHNT, CDR2 YYREEE (reference sequence). This CDR3 is built from 14 residues. V lost 0 bases, J lost 2 bases, and 1 base stayed unmatched. CDR3 protein: CASSLEGGNYGYTF. CDR3 nucleotide sequence: TGTGCCAGCAGCTTGGAAGGGGGCAACTATGGCTACACCTTC.

This sequence joins TRBV6-5 and TRBJ1-2; possibly TRBD1 for D (6 bases). There are 14 residues in the CDR3. Germline CDR1 reads MNHEY; CDR2 reads SVGAGI. Trimming shortened V by 5 bases and J by 7 bases, and 17 bases separated the two germline ends. CDR3 sequence (DNA): TGTGCCAGCAGTACCAGGGGTTTCGCGTGTGGCTACACCTTC. This encodes CASSTRGFACGYTF.

The chain uses TRBV7-3 and TRBJ2-5, with TRBD2 matching 7 bases. The CDR3 totals 16 residues. CDR1 is SGHTA, CDR2 FQGTGA, per germline. V dropped 1 base and J dropped 3; count of bases not matched to a gene: 8. The CDR3 DNA sequence: TGTGCCAGCAGCTTAAACGGCATTCTAGCGGAAGAGACCCAGTACTTC. As protein: CASSLNGILAEETQYF.

The chain joins TRBV5-1 to TRBJ1-4; 9 bases fit TRBD1. The V segment lost 7 bases and the J segment 2 bases; nucleotides outside the gene matches: 15. The germline V gene has CDR1 SGHRS and CDR2 YFSETQ. This CDR3 spans 18 amino acids. The DNA for the CDR3 is TGCGCCAGCGCCCCCTCCACAGGGGGCGGGATTACTAATGAAAAACTGTTTTTT. Its translation is CASAPSTGGGITNEKLFF.

CDR3 region: CSVGEGYSTDTQYF. The CDR3 bases are TGCAGCGTCGGGGAGGGGTACTCCACAGATACGCAGTATTTT. The genes are TRBV29-1 and TRBJ2-3; 7 positions agree with TRBD2. V shed 6 bases and J 2 bases; nucleotides not matched to a gene: 8. This CDR3 region has 14 residues. Germline-derived CDR1 and CDR2 are SQVTM and ANQGSEA.

The chain is built from TRBV28 and TRBJ1-2, with TRBD1 identical over 8 bases. The CDR3 totals 15 residues. With V trimmed by 5 bases and J by 2 bases, 7 bases remained unmatched. CDR1 and CDR2 from the germline V gene are MDHEN and SYDVKM. CDR3 region: CASSPKTGVNYGYTF. In DNA, the CDR3 is TGTGCCAGCAGTCCGAAGACAGGGGTCAACTATGGCTACACCTTC.

This chain connects TRBV28 to TRBJ1-5; 8 bases match TRBD1. The ends lost 10 bases at V and 4 bases at J; junction bases unmatched: 9. The CDR3 is 14 residues long. Germline V gives CDR1 MDHEN, CDR2 SYDVKM. Here the CDR3 reads CATTGQGRNQPQHF. The CDR3 region has the DNA TGTGCCACGACCGGACAGGGCCGAAATCAGCCCCAGCATTTT.

V usage is TRBV7-2 and J usage is TRBJ2-7; no clear D. The CDR3 totals 15 residues. The ends were cut back, 2 bases at V and 3 bases at J, with 14 bases in the middle. Germline lookup yields CDR1 SGHTA and CDR2 FQGNSA. DNA for the CDR3: TGTGCCAGCAGCTTACTCTCGGGTAACTACTACGAGCAGTACTTC. It encodes CASSLLSGNYYEQYF.